The rows below give T cell receptor beta chains drawn from one sample of a study of CD8 T cells in Susac syndrome. TCRdb analysed the immunoSEQ multiplex PCR reads with MiXCR anew, one entry per CDR3 protein. The sample contains around 200,000 distinct CDR3 sequences, 85% to 95% of which appear only once. Input material: CD4+ T cells from PBMCs. These receptors were taken from a human donor in good health. Both conserved end residues are part of each CDR3. Each record gives: J gene, V gene, CDR3 protein.

TRBJ2-7 TRBV20-1 CSARDAVVRRSAEQYF
TRBJ2-5 TRBV20-1 CSARSIESQETQYF
TRBJ1-2 TRBV25-1 CASSAGLGYTF
TRBJ1-1 TRBV3-1 CASSQGEDTEAFF
TRBJ2-3 TRBV5-1 CASSLVSAREGTDTQYF
TRBJ2-7 TRBV6-2/TRBV6-3 CATRGVPSYEQYF
TRBJ2-1 TRBV30 CAILRDPSSYNEQFF
TRBJ2-1 TRBV20-1 CSARALLAANNEQFF
TRBJ2-1 TRBV20-1 CSASLTALPGQFF
TRBJ2-3 TRBV27 CASTAGWTDTQYF
TRBJ1-5 TRBV2 CASTLGGYQPQHF
TRBJ1-5 TRBV10-3 CATGRQGQRNQPQHF
TRBJ1-2 TRBV6-5 CASSPGASYGYTF
TRBJ1-5 TRBV2 CASSGLGDQPQHF
TRBJ2-5 TRBV2 CANKRGLQETQYF
TRBJ1-6 TRBV9 CASSVASRGESPLHF
TRBJ2-1 TRBV4-1 CASSQEGRDRGYNEQFF
TRBJ2-1 TRBV5-1 CASRSGRLNNEQFF
TRBJ1-2 TRBV7-2 CASSGAMGTSGYTF
TRBJ2-7 TRBV7-2 CASSLTGRYEQYF
TRBJ2-5 TRBV24-1 CATSDLVFGSGAPETQYF
TRBJ2-1 TRBV3-1 CASSQRGGGSGRREQFF
TRBJ1-2 TRBV30 CAWSRTGFGGYTF
TRBJ2-7 TRBV6-6 CASSYSPQRLSYEQYF
TRBJ2-1 TRBV29-1 CSVERETGGIQGEQFF
TRBJ1-6 TRBV29-1 CSVGLDSPLHF
TRBJ2-7 TRBV7-2 CASTPQQGTYEQYF
TRBJ2-1 TRBV28 CASSSLEPENNEQFF
TRBJ2-1 TRBV29-1 CSVDRGATDEQFF
TRBJ1-2 TRBV29-1 CSVEEGGNYGYTF
TRBJ2-3 TRBV4-2 CASSQDKGGISTDTQYF
TRBJ1-6 TRBV19 CASSIPSSPLHF